This TCR beta chain was identified during a study of T cell responses to AZD1222 COVID-19 vaccine. Study conclusions and caveats: Repertoire sampling happened only post peak T cell response. The study reported that nearly half of spike-specific TCRs target unmutated variant regions. Spike-specific TCR breadth and depth were elevated following two AZD1222 doses.

In germline, CDR1 is SGHKS, CDR2 YYEKEE (reference sequence). The CDR3 spans 18 residues. The trim removed 4 bases at V and 3 bases at J, leaving 11 bases unmatched. Using immunoSEQ multiplex PCR, the repertoire was profiled, and TCRdb retains in-frame clones only, with some absent. Altogether 120,000 or so clones are present, less than 90% being singletons, with the ten largest covering 25% to 30%. As concerns this clone: What it binds is unknown.

The sequenced sample was peripheral blood, obtained on day 0 of AZD1222 vaccination. The V and J genes are TRBV5-5 and TRBJ1-5, with TRBD1 matching 12 bases. This receptor was obtained from an adult in good health. DNA of the CDR3: TGTGCCAGCAGCCCAGGGACAGGGGGCTTAGGCAACAATCAGCCCCAGCATTTT. This translates into CASSPGTGGLGNNQPQHF.